The 7 T cell receptor beta chains reported below all come from one sample, sequenced in a study of STAT5B mutations in CD4+ large granular lymphocyte leukemia. The method was immunoSEQ multiplex PCR; TCRdb's version includes in-frame clones alone and lacks a portion of them. The table lists 45,000 or so clones, approximately 86% of them singletons. Sequenced sample: CD4+ T cells from blood buffy coats. The receptor source for this set is a human donor in good health.

The chain carries TRBV5-4 and TRBJ2-1; 7 bases fit TRBD2. Looked up from germline, CDR1 is SGHNT and CDR2 is YYREEE (reference sequence). CDR3 length: 17 residues. After removal of 4 bases from V and 1 base from J, the junction contained 11 bases not matched to a gene. CDR3 in amino acids: CASSPQRAGVSYNEQFF. CDR3 coding DNA: TGTGCCAGCAGCCCTCAGAGGGCGGGAGTATCCTACAATGAGCAGTTCTTC.

The CDR3 loop reads CASSMQQGADTQYF. The CDR3 DNA reads as TGTGCCAGCAGTATGCAACAGGGGGCAGATACGCAGTATTTT. The rearrangement links TRBV6-5 to TRBJ2-3, with TRBD1 identical over 8 bases. The CDR3 has 14 amino acids. CDR1 MNHEY and CDR2 SVGAGI come from the germline V gene. J gave up 4 bases and V 5 bases, and 5 bases lay outside the gene matches.

The CDR3 loop reads CASSLGVGGSAYNEQFF. CDR3 in DNA: TGTGCCAGCAGCTTAGGGGTGGGCGGGAGCGCCTACAATGAGCAGTTCTTC. The genes are TRBV11-2 and TRBJ2-1; 7 bases are a match to TRBD2. In germline, CDR1 is SGHAT, CDR2 FQNNGV. J lost 2 bases, V lost 1 base, and 8 bases had no gene match. This CDR3 comprises 17 residues.

The V gene is TRBV5-1, the J gene TRBJ1-4; 7 bases agree with TRBD1. J lost 5 bases, V lost 4 bases, and 8 bases had no gene match. The CDR3 totals 15 residues. Germline V gene lookup returns CDR1 SGHRS and CDR2 YFSETQ. DNA of the CDR3: TGCGCCAGCAGCGGAAGAGGGACAGCCAATGAAAAACTGTTTTTT. Residues: CASSGRGTANEKLFF.

The rearrangement joins TRBV7-2 to TRBJ2-7; no clear D. V lost 1 base and J 4 bases, leaving 8 bases between the germline ends. Germline loops: CDR1 SGHTA, CDR2 FQGNSA. CDR3 length: 13 residues. As DNA, the CDR3 is TGTGCCAGCAGCTTAGTGAACTCTTACGAGCAGTACTTC. Amino acids: CASSLVNSYEQYF.

This clone was seen once. The chain has TRBV7-2 and TRBJ1-1; no clear D. This CDR3 has 13 residues. The V end lost 5 bases, the J end lost 1 base, and 8 bases lay between the germline ends. The V gene's germline CDR1 is SGHTA and CDR2 FQGNSA. CDR3 in DNA: TGTGCCAGCAGCATACAACCGAACACTGAAGCTTTCTTT. It translates to CASSIQPNTEAFF. Supplemented by reference TRBV7-2 and TRBJ1-1, the full variable domain reads GAGVSQSPSNKVTEKGKDVELRCDPISGHTALYWYRQSLGQGLEFLIYFQGNSAPDKSGLPSDRFSAERTGGSVSTLTIQRTQQEDSAVYLCASSIQPNTEAFFGQGTRLTVV.

The V call is TRBV19, the J call TRBJ2-7; 9 nucleotides align to TRBD1. Germline values: CDR1 LNHDA, CDR2 SQIVND (reference sequence). The CDR3 has 15 amino acids. V was clipped by 5 bases and J by 1 base; unmatched bases: 6. The DNA of the CDR3 is TGTGCCAGTAGTTCCGGGACAGGGTCTTCCTACGAGCAGTACTTC. It encodes CASSSGTGSSYEQYF.